The 13 T cell receptor beta chains reported below all come from one sample, sequenced in a study of vaccination and CD4 T cells after COVID-19. Treatment noted: roughly ten-day PBMC culture with coronavirus spike peptide pools or control peptides (ViraFEST assay). At the Johns Hopkins FTIC core, DNA taken from cultured CD4+ T cells was sequenced by way of the Oncomine TCR Beta short-read assay. TCRdb reanalysed the PCR reads using MiXCR and keeps one entry per CDR3 protein. The sample records thousands of distinct CDR3 sequences, 50% to 80% being singletons. These receptors lack a known antigen. Sequencing input: CD4+ T cells from blood, cultured in vitro. The receptors come from a human donor who had recovered from COVID-19.

The genes are TRBV20-1 and TRBJ2-7; D is ambiguous. This CDR3 comprises 12 residues. Looked up from germline, CDR1 is DFQATT and CDR2 is SNEGSKA (reference sequence). The V end was cut by 3 bases, the J end by 7 bases, with 13 bases between. The CDR3 here is CSARSYPREQYF. The CDR3 region has the DNA TGCAGTGCTAGGTCCTATCCGAGGGAGCAGTACTTC.

The chain employs TRBV28 and TRBJ1-3; 7 positions agree with TRBD1. Per germline, CDR1 MDHEN and CDR2 SYDVKM. The CDR3 is 14 residues long. V trimming: 6 bases; J trimming: 3 bases; junction bases outside the gene matches: 5. Here the CDR3 DNA reads TGTGCCAGCAGGTCCGACAGGGTTGGAAACACCATATATTTT. It yields the protein CASRSDRVGNTIYF.

This chain joins TRBV6-1 and TRBJ2-2, with TRBD1 identical over 7 bases. Unmatched junction bases numbered 1, after V lost 6 bases and J lost 0 bases. From germline, CDR1 is MNHNS and CDR2 SASEGT. The CDR3 runs 14 residues. The CDR3 DNA is TGTGCCAGCAGACAGGGGACGAACACCGGGGAGCTGTTTTTT. Encoded protein: CASRQGTNTGELFF.

This clonotype has just a few counts. This sequence joins TRBV7-2 and TRBJ2-5; 10 bases line up with TRBD2. Germline V lookup: CDR1 SGHTA, CDR2 FQGNSA. The CDR3 extends over 17 amino acids. V shed 1 base and J 3 bases; nucleotides not matched to a gene: 8. The CDR3 protein is CASSLGLGLAGEETQYF. Here the CDR3 DNA reads TGTGCCAGCAGCTTAGGATTGGGGCTAGCGGGGGAAGAGACCCAGTACTTC.

J is TRBJ1-5 and V is TRBV27; D ambiguous. This CDR3 spans 15 amino acids. In germline, CDR1 is MNHEY, CDR2 SMNVEV (reference sequence). The V gene lost 2 bases and the J gene lost 2 bases, with 10 bases spanning the gap. The chain's CDR3 is CASSLQLGGNQPQHF. The CDR3 bases are TGTGCCAGCAGTTTACAACTCGGTGGCAATCAGCCCCAGCATTTT.

This clonotype was counted only a few times. This chain uses TRBV19 with TRBJ1-2; D call uncertain. Germline CDR1 reads LNHDA; CDR2 reads SQIVND (reference sequence). Trimming stripped 6 bases from V and 4 bases from J, with 18 bases between. The CDR3 runs 15 residues. The CDR3 region has the DNA TGTGCCAGTAGGGGTTTGCAGGAGGCGATCTATGGCTACACCTTC. It is translated as CASRGLQEAIYGYTF.

This chain uses TRBV6-1 with TRBJ1-1; D gene unclear. V was clipped by 6 bases and J by 1 base, with 21 bases between them. The CDR3 has 17 amino acids. CDR1 and CDR2 from the germline V gene are MNHNS and SASEGT. CDR3 region: CASSSTAGPGGNTEAFF. The CDR3 DNA is TGTGCCAGCAGCTCCACCGCAGGCCCGGGAGGGAACACTGAAGCTTTCTTT.

The rearrangement joins TRBV20-1 to TRBJ1-2; D gene uncertain. The CDR3 spans 11 residues. Germline V gene data show CDR1 as DFQATT and CDR2 as SNEGSKA (reference sequence). The DNA for the CDR3 is TGCACTTTCTCCTCCCACTATGGCTACACCTTC. This translates into CTFSSHYGYTF.

CDR3 protein: CASSLVPGASTEAFF. CDR3 nucleotides: TGTGCCAGCAGCTTAGTGCCGGGGGCGAGCACTGAAGCTTTCTTT. The V and J genes are TRBV11-3 and TRBJ1-1, with a possible D match to TRBD1 (6 bases). The CDR3 runs to 15 residues. Trimming pared 1 base from V and 4 bases from J, leaving 13 bases between. Germline V lookup: CDR1 SGHNT, CDR2 YENEEA.

The chain combines TRBV6-1 with TRBJ2-2; 8 nucleotides line up with TRBD1. CDR1 MNHNS and CDR2 SASEGT come from the germline V gene. Trimming at V came to 7 bases and at J to 4 bases, leaving 2 bases not matched to a gene. This CDR3 comprises 13 residues. The CDR3 is CASNGQGTGELFF. CDR3 in DNA: TGTGCCAGCAACGGACAGGGCACCGGGGAGCTGTTTTTT.

This clonotype has only a few counts. V gene TRBV19 combines with J gene TRBJ1-5; D perhaps matches TRBD1 (5 bases). The ends were cut back, 2 bases at V and 0 bases at J, with 8 bases in the middle. This CDR3 spans 15 amino acids. Germline CDR1 and CDR2: LNHDA and SQIVND (reference sequence). Here the CDR3 DNA reads TGTGCCAGTAGTATACAGGGTTATAGCAATCAGCCCCAGCATTTT. It is translated as CASSIQGYSNQPQHF.

The chain carries TRBV6-1 and TRBJ1-5; no clear D. From germline, CDR1 is MNHNS and CDR2 SASEGT. There are 14 residues in the CDR3. V was trimmed by 3 bases and J by 3 bases, leaving 9 bases between them. The CDR3 region is CASSEGRDNQPQHF. The CDR3 coding sequence is TGTGCCAGCAGTGAGGGTCGGGACAATCAGCCCCAGCATTTT.

The gene calls are TRBV7-9 and TRBJ2-7; 8 bases map to TRBD1. The CDR3 is 15 amino acids. V was pared by 1 base and J by 1 base, with 3 bases of the junction left unmatched. Per the germline V gene, CDR1 is SEHNR and CDR2 is FQNEAQ (reference sequence). The CDR3 bases are TGTGCCAGCAGCTTAGTCTACAGGGGGTCCTACGAGCAGTACTTC. Its protein is CASSLVYRGSYEQYF.